The clone carrying this T cell receptor beta chain appeared a single time. The data were taken from a study of PD-1 blockade in mismatch repair-deficient tumors. Using immunoSEQ multiplex PCR, the repertoire was profiled, and TCRdb retains in-frame clones only, with some absent. The table lists about 68,000 clones, 78% of them singletons, with nearly 5.5% in the top ten. CDR3 length: 16 residues. Germline CDR1 SGHTA, CDR2 FQGNSA. V was clipped by 3 bases and J by 12 bases; unmatched bases: 13. The V and J genes are TRBV7-2 and TRBJ2-1; 11 positions match TRBD2. Here the sequenced sample was peripheral blood, taken 2 weeks after starting pembrolizumab. The clonotype was recovered from an adult with mismatch repair-deficient cancer. The CDR3 loop reads CASSFLSGRAGGVQFF. The CDR3 DNA is TGTGCCAGCAGCTTTCTTAGCGGGAGGGCCGGTGGCGTGCAGTTCTTC.